What follows is one T cell receptor beta chain and its context. As yet, its antigen is unknown. This specimen belongs to a study of OX40 agonist ivuxolimab in advanced cancers. In the study overall: Six ivuxolimab dose levels, 0.01 to 10 mg/kg, were given intravenously every 2 weeks.

Some clones are missing from TCRdb's copy, which holds only in-frame ones; the method was immunoSEQ multiplex PCR. Here the sample spans about 66,000 clones, around 87% being singletons. Study-wide results and limits: CD8+ T cells were the subset that, on average, had more expanded clones than CD4+.

Specimen: CD4+ or CD8+ T cells sorted from blood, collected in a trial of the OX40 agonist ivuxolimab. The clonotype originates from an adult with an advanced solid tumor such as melanoma, head and neck, liver or kidney cancer.

CDR3 DNA: TGTGCCAGCAGCTTGAGCAAAGGGCCTTTTAATGAAAAACTGTTTTTT. Residues: CASSLSKGPFNEKLFF. The J gene is TRBJ1-4, the V gene TRBV5-6, with no clear D. The CDR3 is 16 amino acids. Germline CDR1 reads SGHDT; CDR2 reads YYEEEE. Deletions cut 1 base from V and 4 bases from J, with 14 bases between.